A single sample gave rise to the 2 T cell receptor beta chains below, sequenced in a study of cytotoxic CD8 clonotypes in ibrutinib-treated CLL. Generated by immunoSEQ multiplex PCR, the TCRdb table keeps only in-frame clones and is missing some. The table shows about 130,000 clones, with about 70% occurring only once. The sequences come from PBMCs, collected after 24 months of ibrutinib treatment. The receptor source for this set is a human donor with chronic lymphocytic leukemia.

The chain recombines TRBV5-1 with TRBJ2-3; 7 bases align to TRBD2. The junction had 7 bases not matched to a gene; V was cut back by 3 bases and J by 3 bases. CDR1 and CDR2 from the germline V gene are SGHRS and YFSETQ. The CDR3 covers 15 residues. CDR3 coding DNA: TGCGCCAGCAGCTCGGGACTAAGGCAGACAGATACGCAGTATTTT. This encodes CASSSGLRQTDTQYF.

This rearrangement joins TRBV5-1 to TRBJ2-2, with 10 bases that match TRBD1. Trimming cost V 3 bases and J 6 bases; bases outside gene matches: 2. The germline CDR1 and CDR2 sequences are SGHRS and YFSETQ. There are 14 residues in the CDR3. DNA for the CDR3: TGCGCCAGCAGCTGGACAGGGGGTTCCGGGGAGCTGTTTTTT. This sequence encodes CASSWTGGSGELFF. Looking up the rest from reference TRBV5-1 and TRBJ2-2 gives the full variable domain: KAGVTQTPRYLIKTRGQQVTLSCSPISGHRSVSWYQQTPGQGLQFLFEYFSETQRNKGNFPGRFSGRQFSNSRSEMNVSTLELGDSALYLCASSWTGGSGELFFGEGSRLTVL.